These T cell receptor beta chains were read from a single sample in a study of blood T cell repertoires in COVID-19. Clones were sequenced by immunoSEQ multiplex PCR, and TCRdb holds only the in-frame ones, with some missing. Counted here are over 250,000 clones, about four fifths occurring once; the ten biggest clones make up roughly 9.4%. The sequencing input was peripheral blood. These receptor sequences come from a woman between 45 and 60 years old who had recovered from COVID-19. Each CDR3 is given with its conserved first and last residue. A D gene is named only where the DNA matches it firmly. The size of a clone is reported for some rows only, either as once, few or many, or as a class for expanded clones.

V	size	J	D	DNA	CDR3
TRBV27	-	TRBJ1-6	-	TGTGCCAGCAGACGTAGGCGGGAGGAATATAATTCACCCCTCCACTTT	CASRRRREEYNSPLHF
TRBV27	-	TRBJ2-3	TRBD1	TGTGCCAGCCGCCTGGGGACAGGCACAGATACGCAGTATTTT	CASRLGTGTDTQYF
TRBV6-4	once	TRBJ2-1	TRBD2	TGTGCCAGCAGTGATAAGGCGGGAGTCTTGTCTCAGTTCTTC	CASSDKAGVLSQFF
TRBV6-5	-	TRBJ1-5	-	TGTGCCAGCAGACAGGTAAATAATCAGCCCCAGCATTTT	CASRQVNNQPQHF
TRBV6-4	-	TRBJ1-1	-	TGTGCCAGCGCGCAGGACAGGAACACTGAAGCTTTCTTT	CASAQDRNTEAFF
TRBV19	-	TRBJ1-1	-	TGTGCCTCAGCGGGTTATACTGAAGCTTTCTTT	CASAGYTEAFF
TRBV5-1	-	TRBJ1-1	TRBD1	TGCGCCAGCAGCTTGGTCGGACAGGGGGCGAACACTGAAGCTTTCTTT	CASSLVGQGANTEAFF
TRBV18	-	TRBJ1-5	TRBD1	TGTGCCAGCTCACCTGGGACAGGGGGTAGCAATCAGCCCCAGCATTTT	CASSPGTGGSNQPQHF
TRBV30	once	TRBJ2-1	TRBD2	TGTGCCTGGAGTGTCCTTCGGACGGGGGGTGAGCAGTTCTTC	CAWSVLRTGGEQFF
TRBV9	-	TRBJ1-2	-	TGTGCCAGCAGCGTTTTACCGGAGGGCTATGGCTACACCTTC	CASSVLPEGYGYTF